This T cell receptor beta chain was identified in a study of technical replicates of blood from a handful of donors. Unmatched junction bases numbered 2, after V lost 4 bases and J lost 2 bases. The CDR3 spans 16 residues. Germline CDR1 and CDR2: ENHRY and SYGVKD. Data came from immunoSEQ multiplex PCR; TCRdb stores just in-frame clones and leaves some out. The sample lists around 98,000 clones, almost 96% seen once, with approximately 0.21% in the top ten. The clonotype was recovered from a human donor in good health. Sequencing was carried out using T cells isolated from PBMCs. This sequence joins TRBV10-3 and TRBJ2-6; 10 bases align to TRBD1. For the CDR3, the DNA is TGTGCCATCAGTGGGGGACAGGGGACTGGGGCCAACGTCCTGACTTTC. This sequence encodes CAISGGQGTGANVLTF.